Here is one T cell receptor beta chain with its context. The antigen is not known. The data originate from a study of T cells in localized non-small cell lung cancer. Produced via immunoSEQ multiplex PCR; TCRdb's table is partial and in-frame only. The sample lists approximately 21,000 clones; just over 90% were seen once. This CDR3 region has 13 residues. Trimming shortened V by 4 bases and J by 5 bases, and 11 bases separated the two germline ends. Germline CDR1 SEHNR, CDR2 FQNEAQ (reference sequence). Findings and limits, study-wide: Measurement of T cell clonality placed uninvolved adjacent lung highest, above the level in tumor.

Source: peripheral blood, taken before any cancer treatment. The gene calls are TRBV7-9 and TRBJ1-2; D is unresolved. The receptor's source is a woman aged 35-75 years with stage I lung adenocarcinoma. CDR3 residues: CASSSMQEYGYTF. CDR3 nucleotides: TGTGCCAGCAGCTCTATGCAAGAGTATGGCTACACCTTC.